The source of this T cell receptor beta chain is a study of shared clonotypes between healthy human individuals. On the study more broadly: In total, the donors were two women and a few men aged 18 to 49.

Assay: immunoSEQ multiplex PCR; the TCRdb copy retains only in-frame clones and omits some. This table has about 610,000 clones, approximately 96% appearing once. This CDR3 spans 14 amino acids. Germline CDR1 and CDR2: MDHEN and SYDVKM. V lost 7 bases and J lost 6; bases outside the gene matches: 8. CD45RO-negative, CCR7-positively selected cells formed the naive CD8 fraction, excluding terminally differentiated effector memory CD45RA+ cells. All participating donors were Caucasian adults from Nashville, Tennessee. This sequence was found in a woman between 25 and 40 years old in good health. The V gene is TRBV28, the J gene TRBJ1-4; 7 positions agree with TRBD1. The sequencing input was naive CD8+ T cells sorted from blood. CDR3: CASTPRDSHEKLFF. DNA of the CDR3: TGTGCCAGCACCCCCCGGGACAGTCATGAAAAACTGTTTTTT.